This TCR beta chain was sequenced in a study of T cells in pancreatic ductal adenocarcinoma. Study findings and constraints: Tumor and blood clonality did not differ significantly, about 0.11 versus 0.078. Tumor samples had fewer productive templates and approximately 7.9-fold fewer unique clonotypes than blood. Results skew toward the minority of patients with early-stage disease. Comparisons of tumor and blood clonality may show falsely lower tumor diversity.

The table came from immunoSEQ multiplex PCR; TCRdb's copy has only in-frame clones and leaves some out. This table has some 16,000 clones, about nine tenths appearing once. The CDR3 length is 16 residues. CDR1 is SGHAT and CDR2 is FQDESV in the germline V gene (reference sequence). No neoadjuvant therapy was given to the selected pancreatic ductal adenocarcinoma patients before their surgery. Concerning this clone itself: What it recognizes is unknown. A read error may produce the germline difference seen at one junction end. This same CDR3 is encoded by further DNA sequences in the sample.

The source is a human donor with pancreatic ductal adenocarcinoma. Sequenced material: PBMCs. This rearrangement joins TRBV11-1 to TRBJ2-2; the match to TRBD2 covers 14 bases. The CDR3 protein is CASSSGLAGVIGELFF. Here the CDR3 DNA reads TGCGCCAGCAGCTCGGGACTAGCGGGGGTCATCGGGGAGCTGTTTTTT.